The T cell receptor (beta chain) under discussion was sequenced for a study of CD8+ T cells in alopecia areata. Overall study: Those patients who were treated received oral tofacitinib, which was given at 5 to 10 mg twice daily for moderate-to-severe alopecia areata.

Treatment in this sample: oral pan-JAK inhibitor, 5-10 mg twice daily. Alopecia areata patients provided lesional scalp punch biopsies and peripheral blood. CDR3 size: 15 residues. Looked up from germline, CDR1 is SGHTA and CDR2 is FQGNSA. Investigators isolated RNA and reverse transcribed it into cDNA to act as the sequencing template. Measured with immunoSEQ multiplex PCR; TCRdb has only the in-frame clones, and not every one. The sample consists of 15,000 to 20,000 clones, around 50% of them appearing once. This TCR derives from a human donor with alopecia areata. This specimen consisted of skin, obtained at week 4, from a patient treated with tofacitinib. V is TRBV7-2 and J is TRBJ2-5; D is possibly TRBD2 (6 bases). The J call may not be correct, given that the DNA end is closer to TRBJ2-7. CDR3 region: CASSLTGGGDYEQYF. For the CDR3, the DNA is TGTGCCAGCAGCCTCACAGGCGGCGGGGATTACGAGCAGTACTTC.